The clone carrying this T cell receptor (beta chain) has just one count. Its antigen is not known. This sample was included in a study of a mutant IDH1 vaccine in newly diagnosed glioma. Whole-study context: Initiation of the vaccine course occurred 4-6 weeks after radiotherapy alone, or alongside temozolomide cycles. A roughly 62% male, about 38% female split and a mean age of approximately 40 years characterized treated patients.

The time point is: week 47, end of study. Mutant IDH1 20-mer peptide, at 300 ug, made up each vaccine dose, with topical imiquimod. There were new WHO grade 3 or 4 astrocytomas in the donors, and these were IDH1-mutant and ATRX-lost. CDR1 and CDR2 (germline): LGHNA, YNFKEQ. The V end lost 1 base, the J end lost 2 bases, and 11 bases lay between the germline ends. CDR3 size: 15 residues. Profiling relied on immunoSEQ multiplex PCR, and the TCRdb table lists in-frame clones only, not all of them. Altogether 20,000 to 30,000 clones are present, roughly 80% being singletons, with the ten largest covering 3.8%.

The TCR was taken from a man aged 35 to 55 with glioma. Some clones in this sample may be carry-over from other donors' samples. This chain links TRBV4-2 with TRBJ1-2; D gene ambiguous. This specimen was PBMCs, taken from a glioma patient whose treatment included an IDH1 peptide vaccine. For the CDR3, the DNA is TGTGCCAGCAGCCAAGTCTCCGGACTGAACTATGGCTACACCTTC. Residues: CASSQVSGLNYGYTF.